The source of this TCR beta chain is a study of T cells in Graves' hyperthyroidism and ophthalmopathy. The CDR3 regions of TCR beta were amplified from RNA transcripts. The HTBI primer set was used in a first-round RT-PCR of the TCR CDR3. MiXCR was run by TCRdb on the multiplex PCR reads, yielding one entry per CDR3 protein. The sample holds around 500,000 distinct CDR3 sequences; 15% to 20% are singletons and the top ten take about 29%. Per germline, CDR1 SGHTA and CDR2 FQGTGA. There are 14 residues in the CDR3. J lost 4 bases, V lost 5 bases, and 5 bases had no gene match. Thyroid ultrasound, orbital computed tomography, clinical symptoms, and serum thyroxine and TRAb underpinned diagnoses.

Sequencing was carried out using blood. The receptor's source is a young woman with Graves' ophthalmopathy. This chain joins TRBV7-3 and TRBJ1-2; TRBD1 matches at 9 bases. The CDR3 here is CASSRQGGTYGYTF. The CDR3 DNA reads as TGTGCCAGCAGCCGACAGGGGGGTACCTATGGCTACACCTTC.